This entry is about one T cell receptor (beta chain). This entry is derived from a study of shared clonotypes between healthy human individuals. Sequencing was performed with immunoSEQ multiplex PCR; in TCRdb, only in-frame clones are kept and a portion is missing. The sample has over a million clones; around 76% are singletons. The material sequenced was memory CD4+ T cells sorted from blood. Subset in this sample: CD45RA-negative fraction. The receptor was isolated from a young man in good health.

CDR3 in amino acids: CASSLVPPRSGNTIYF. CDR3 bases: TGCGCCAGCAGCTTGGTCCCCCCCCGCTCTGGAAACACCATATATTTT. This chain connects TRBV5-1 to TRBJ1-3; D ambiguous. Germline values: CDR1 SGHRS, CDR2 YFSETQ. CDR3 length equals 16 residues. The germline V and J ends were trimmed by 0 bases and 0 bases, with 10 bases remaining between them. The full variable domain, completed using reference TRBV5-1 and TRBJ1-3, is KAGVTQTPRYLIKTRGQQVTLSCSPISGHRSVSWYQQTPGQGLQFLFEYFSETQRNKGNFPGRFSGRQFSNSRSEMNVSTLELGDSALYLCASSLVPPRSGNTIYFGEGSWLTVV.